This entry concerns a single T cell receptor beta chain. The data were taken from a study of blood T cell repertoires in COVID-19. At the level of the study: T cells, B-cell-depleted T cells, or PBMCs supplied cDNA or gDNA.

Per the study methods: By means of reference gene primer amplification, nucleated cell counts were estimated. The repertoire was sequenced with immunoSEQ multiplex PCR; TCRdb's copy has only in-frame clones and lacks some. Clonal size and the V and J genes are those of that table, whereas D and trimming came from the DNA. The table has roughly 400,000 clones, about 88% seen once. Individuals aged about 18 to 89 years were recruited from roughly 22 US areas. CDR1 is MNHEY, CDR2 SMNVEV, per germline (reference sequence). This CDR3 is 15 amino acids long. Unmatched junction bases numbered 6, after V lost 5 bases and J lost 1 base.

This TCR came from a woman between 18 and 29 years old who had been exposed to COVID-19. This chain connects TRBV27 to TRBJ2-7; 9 bases map to TRBD1. The sample comprised PBMCs or T cells enriched from blood (not recorded which). The CDR3 spells CASSPRQGESYEQYF. The CDR3 nucleotides are TGTGCCAGCAGTCCGCGACAGGGGGAATCCTACGAGCAGTACTTC.